A single sample gave rise to the 11 T cell receptor beta chains below, sequenced in a study of cytomegalovirus exposure and HLA in healthy donors. The PCR made use of 60 Vbeta and 13 Jbeta primers. Generated by immunoSEQ multiplex PCR, the TCRdb table keeps only in-frame clones and is missing some. The sample holds 65,000 to 95,000 clones, 78% seen once. Sequenced sample: PBMCs. The source is a male donor in good health and CMV-seropositive.

This clone was seen a few times. Within the sample, other DNA sequences also encode this same CDR3. This chain connects TRBV11-2 to TRBJ2-7, with D unresolved. Trimming took off 6 bases at V and 4 bases at J, with 22 bases between the two ends. This CDR3 is 16 amino acids long. From germline, CDR1 is SGHAT and CDR2 FQNNGV. CDR3 residues: CASSFIKQKAAYEQYF. Here the CDR3 DNA reads TGTGCCAGCAGTTTTATCAAGCAGAAGGCGGCATACGAGCAGTACTTC.

This chain's CDR3 is CASSTDRVSYEQYF. Written as DNA, the CDR3 is TGTGCCAGTAGTACCGACAGGGTTTCCTACGAGCAGTACTTC. The rearrangement joins TRBV19 to TRBJ2-7, with 7 nucleotides matching TRBD1. The CDR3 consists of 14 residues. Germline V gives CDR1 LNHDA, CDR2 SQIVND (reference sequence). V gave up 4 bases and J gave up 1 base; unmatched junction bases: 4.

The chain is built from TRBV7-2 and TRBJ2-7; D is ambiguous. With 5 bases removed from V and 9 bases from J, the gap between germline ends came to 14 bases. Germline values: CDR1 SGHTA, CDR2 FQGNSA. CDR3 length: 12 amino acids. The CDR3 protein is CASSPAGFAQYF. The CDR3 coding sequence is TGTGCCAGCAGCCCCGCCGGGTTCGCGCAGTACTTC.

V gene TRBV29-1 combines with J gene TRBJ1-3, with a possible D match to TRBD1 (6 bases). Germline CDR1 reads SQVTM; CDR2 reads ANQGSEA. There are 14 residues in the CDR3. V lost 4 bases and J lost 8, with 18 bases in between. In DNA form, the CDR3 reads TGCAGCGTTGGCCCTTTGGTAGGGGGGGACACCATATATTTT. This sequence encodes CSVGPLVGGDTIYF.

Turning to this clone: One junction end disagrees with the germline gene, perhaps due to a read error. The J gene is TRBJ2-7, the V gene TRBV4-1; no clear D. The CDR3 sequence is 16 residues long. CDR1 is MGHRA and CDR2 is YSYEKL in the germline V gene. The CDR3 here is CASSRNRIKGSYERYF. CDR3 DNA sequence: TGCGCCAGCAGCCGGAACCGGATAAAAGGCTCCTACGAGCGGTACTTC.

This chain connects TRBV6-1 to TRBJ1-1; TRBD1 might be the D (5 bases). From germline, CDR1 is MNHNS and CDR2 SASEGT. The CDR3 has 15 amino acids. V lost 1 base and J 2 bases, leaving 11 bases between the germline ends. The CDR3 coding sequence is TGTGCCAGCAGTGAAGTGCAGGGCCGAAACACTGAAGCTTTCTTT. Translated: CASSEVQGRNTEAFF.

The chain recombines TRBV23-1 with TRBJ1-3; 7 nucleotides align to TRBD1. TRBV23-1 is labeled an ORF, and its function is uncertain. V shed 2 bases and J 5 bases; nucleotides not matched to a gene: 18. The CDR3 length is 19 residues. CDR3 sequence: CASSQGGTADGVSRNTIYF. Here the CDR3 DNA reads TGCGCCAGCAGTCAAGGAGGGACAGCGGATGGTGTGTCCCGAAACACCATATATTTT.

The chain has TRBV5-1 and TRBJ2-1; possibly TRBD1 for D (5 bases). The CDR3 length is 15 residues. The V gene's germline CDR1 is SGHRS and CDR2 YFSETQ. The V end lost 2 bases, the J end lost 0 bases, and 9 bases lay between the germline ends. The CDR3 coding sequence is TGCGCCAGCAGCTTAGGACACAGCTCCTACAATGAGCAGTTCTTC. Amino acid sequence: CASSLGHSSYNEQFF.

Note on this clone: This sample includes further DNA sequences coding for the same CDR3. V and J are TRBV28 and TRBJ1-2; D is perhaps TRBD1 (5 bases). Trimming removed 5 bases at V and 2 bases at J, with 9 bases between. The CDR3 totals 13 residues. Germline values: CDR1 MDHEN, CDR2 SYDVKM. The CDR3 nucleotides are TGTGCCAGCAGTCTTGCAGGGAACTATGGCTACACCTTC. Its translation is CASSLAGNYGYTF.

This clone was seen a handful of times. V is TRBV18 and J is TRBJ2-5, with D perhaps matching TRBD2 (6 bases). Per the germline V gene, CDR1 is KGHSH and CDR2 is LQKENI. The CDR3 contains 12 residues. The V gene lost 3 bases and the J gene lost 4 bases, with 6 bases spanning the gap. The CDR3 sequence: CASSPEGETQYF. DNA for the CDR3: TGTGCCAGCTCACCGGAGGGAGAGACCCAGTACTTC.

This clone has a handful of counts. V and J are TRBV2 and TRBJ2-7; 7 bases agree with TRBD1. V lost 4 bases and J lost 4; bases outside the gene matches: 4. Germline-derived CDR1 and CDR2 are SNHLY and FYNNEI. This CDR3 region has 13 residues. The CDR3 nucleotides read TGTGCCAGCAGTGCACAACAGGGGTACGAGCAGTACTTC. Its protein product is CASSAQQGYEQYF.